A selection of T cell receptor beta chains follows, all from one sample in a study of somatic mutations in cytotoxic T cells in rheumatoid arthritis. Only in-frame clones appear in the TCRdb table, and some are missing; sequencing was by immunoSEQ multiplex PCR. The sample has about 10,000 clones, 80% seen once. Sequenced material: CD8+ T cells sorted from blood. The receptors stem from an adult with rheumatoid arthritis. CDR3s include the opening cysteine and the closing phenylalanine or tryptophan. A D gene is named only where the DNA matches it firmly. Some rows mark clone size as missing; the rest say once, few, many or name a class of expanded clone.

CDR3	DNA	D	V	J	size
CATNTIGLSNYGYTF	TGTGCCACCAATACAATTGGGCTATCTAACTATGGCTACACCTTC	.	TRBV6-5	TRBJ1-2	.
CASSGGFRDGSRTDTQYF	TGTGCCAGCAGCGGAGGCTTTCGGGACGGCTCGAGGACAGATACGCAGTATTTT	.	TRBV9	TRBJ2-3	.
CASSLETGAEETQYF	TGTGCCAGCAGCTTAGAAACGGGGGCCGAAGAGACCCAGTACTTC	.	TRBV7-7	TRBJ2-5	.
CASSLVELNTEAFF	TGCGCCAGCAGCTTGGTCGAGTTGAACACTGAAGCTTTCTTT	.	TRBV5-1	TRBJ1-1	.
CASSAGQTNTGELFF	TGTGCCAGCAGCGCAGGACAGACGAACACCGGGGAGCTGTTTTTT	.	TRBV7-3	TRBJ2-2	.
CASSLTGGAGAQQYF	TGTGCCAGCAGCTTAACGGGGGGCGCGGGGGCCCAGCAGTATTTT	.	TRBV7-3	TRBJ2-3	once
CASSLRQISSYNEQFF	TGTGCCAGCAGTTTAAGACAGATCAGCTCCTACAATGAGCAGTTCTTC	.	TRBV27	TRBJ2-1	.
CASSSGTGFLNSPLHF	TGCGCCAGCAGCTCCGGGACAGGGTTTCTTAATTCACCCCTCCACTTT	TRBD1	TRBV5-1	TRBJ1-6	.
CASIPGSYTDTQYF	TGTGCCAGTATACCAGGTTCGTACACAGATACGCAGTATTTT	.	TRBV19	TRBJ2-3	.
CASSGLVGEQYF	TGTGCCAGCAGCGGGTTGGTTGGTGAGCAGTACTTC	.	TRBV7-8	TRBJ2-7	few
CASSFGDPAYEQYF	TGTGCCAGCAGCTTCGGGGATCCCGCCTACGAGCAGTACTTC	.	TRBV5-6	TRBJ2-7	.
CASSGEGAVGDTQYF	TGTGCCAGCTCAGGGGAGGGGGCGGTGGGTGATACGCAGTATTTT	.	TRBV9	TRBJ2-3	.
CASSYVGTAGPYGYTF	TGTGCCAGCAGTTACGTAGGGACAGCGGGCCCCTATGGCTACACCTTC	TRBD1	TRBV6-6	TRBJ1-2	.
CASSPSGTGTHEQYF	TGTGCCAGCAGTCCCTCCGGGACAGGGACCCACGAGCAGTACTTC	TRBD1	TRBV28	TRBJ2-7	.
CASSSRGQGVTYEQYF	TGTGCCAGCAGTTCCCGAGGGCAGGGCGTTACCTACGAGCAGTACTTC	.	TRBV6-5	TRBJ2-7	.
CASSSKTAIGNSPLHF	TGCGCCAGCAGCTCCAAGACAGCGATTGGGAATTCACCCCTCCACTTT	.	TRBV5-1	TRBJ1-6	few
CASSLSSGGYTF	TGTGCCAGCAGCTTATCGTCGGGGGGCTACACCTTC	.	TRBV11-1	TRBJ1-2	.
CASSPRASGYLGETQYF	TGTGCCAGCAGCCCCCGCGCTAGCGGTTACCTGGGAGAGACCCAGTACTTC	TRBD2	TRBV7-9	TRBJ2-5	.
CASSLGQTYGYTF	TGTGCTAGCAGCTTAGGACAGACCTATGGCTACACCTTC	.	TRBV7-7	TRBJ1-2	.
CASSYGGFEQYF	TGTGCCAGCAGTTATGGGGGCTTCGAGCAGTACTTC	.	TRBV6-6	TRBJ2-7	.
CASSPIQGLETQYF	TGTGCCAGCAGTCCAATCCAGGGGCTAGAGACCCAGTACTTC	.	TRBV28	TRBJ2-5	.
CASSTGTVTGNTIYF	TGTGCCAGCAGTACCGGGACAGTTACTGGAAACACCATATATTTT	TRBD1	TRBV6-5	TRBJ1-3	.
CAIWGVCSPLHF	TGTGCGATTTGGGGGGTTTGCTCACCCCTCCACTTT	.	TRBV19	TRBJ1-6	.
CATQGPYGYTF	TGTGCCACACAGGGGCCCTATGGCTACACCTTC	TRBD1	TRBV6-1	TRBJ1-2	.
CASSLRNRGRQPQHF	TGTGCCAGCAGTTTACGCAACAGGGGACGGCAGCCCCAGCATTTT	TRBD1	TRBV28	TRBJ1-5	.
CAVDFFGAPEQYF	TGTGCCGTTGACTTCTTTGGGGCACCCGAGCAGTACTTC	.	TRBV28	TRBJ2-7	.
CASSQTPSSYNEQFF	TGTGCCAGCAGTCAGACTCCTAGCTCCTACAATGAGCAGTTCTTC	.	TRBV28	TRBJ2-1	.
CASSFLTTGGTDTQYF	TGCGCCAGCAGCTTCCTCACTACCGGGGGCACAGATACGCAGTATTTT	.	TRBV5-1	TRBJ2-3	.
CASSSDRTNEKLFF	TGTGCCAGCAGTTCGGACAGAACTAATGAAAAACTGTTTTTT	.	TRBV6-6	TRBJ1-4	.
CASSHPGTYEQYF	TGCGCCAGCAGTCACCCGGGCACCTACGAGCAGTACTTC	.	TRBV23-1	TRBJ2-7	.
CASSNRQGSDLGYTF	TGTGCCAGTAGTAACCGACAGGGAAGCGACCTTGGCTACACCTTC	TRBD1	TRBV19	TRBJ1-2	.
CASSQEYGSGANVLTF	TGCGCCAGCAGCCAAGAATACGGCTCTGGGGCCAACGTCCTGACTTTC	.	TRBV4-3	TRBJ2-6	.
CASSVHRGSAETQYF	TGTGCCAGCAGTGTGCACAGGGGATCGGCAGAGACCCAGTACTTC	TRBD1	TRBV2	TRBJ2-5	.
CASSLVGRGTTNEQFF	TGTGCCAGCAGCTTAGTGGGCCGTGGGACTACCAATGAGCAGTTCTTC	TRBD2	TRBV7-9	TRBJ2-1	.
CASSTGPLVNEQFF	TGTGCCAGTAGTACGGGCCCTTTGGTTAATGAGCAGTTCTTC	.	TRBV19	TRBJ2-1	once
CASRRVYEQYF	TGTGCCAGCAGGAGGGTATACGAGCAGTACTTC	.	TRBV6-1	TRBJ2-7	once
CASSPGAFF	TGTGCCAGCAGTCCTGGGGCTTTCTTT	.	TRBV7-2	TRBJ1-1	large
CASSLAVSVTEAFF	TGTGCCAGCAGCTTGGCCGTCTCGGTCACTGAAGCTTTCTTT	.	TRBV5-8	TRBJ1-1	.
CASSSRQASYEQYF	TGTGCCAGCAGCTCCCGACAGGCTTCCTACGAGCAGTACTTC	.	TRBV6-6	TRBJ2-7	.
CASTRRLRGPYEQYF	TGTGCCAGCACCCGACGCCTGAGGGGCCCCTACGAGCAGTACTTC	.	TRBV28	TRBJ2-7	.
CASSQDRAGENTGELFF	TGTGCCAGCAGCCAAGATCGGGCGGGGGAGAACACCGGGGAGCTGTTTTTT	TRBD2	TRBV4-2	TRBJ2-2	once
CASSLAGRGPYNEQFF	TGCGCCAGCAGCTTGGCCGGTCGAGGACCGTACAATGAGCAGTTCTTC	.	TRBV5-1	TRBJ2-1	.
CASSISDGEQFF	TGTGCCAGTAGTATCTCGGATGGGGAGCAGTTCTTC	.	TRBV19	TRBJ2-1	.
CASSMSGTSYEQYF	TGTGCCAGTAGTATGTCAGGGACGTCCTACGAGCAGTACTTC	.	TRBV19	TRBJ2-7	few
CASSQGTLVEGQYF	TGCGCCAGCAGCCAAGGGACACTCGTGGAGGGGCAGTACTTC	.	TRBV4-3	TRBJ2-7	.
CASRLGTANTGELFF	TGTGCCAGCCGGCTGGGAACGGCGAACACCGGGGAGCTGTTTTTT	.	TRBV2	TRBJ2-2	once
CASSLQGEVETQYF	TGTGCCAGCAGTTTACAGGGAGAGGTGGAGACCCAGTACTTC	.	TRBV28	TRBJ2-5	large
CASSSGLINEQFF	TGTGCCAGCAGTTCGGGACTCATCAATGAGCAGTTCTTC	.	TRBV27	TRBJ2-1	.
CASSRNTGELFF	TGTGCCAGCAGCCGAAACACCGGGGAGCTGTTTTTT	.	TRBV5-4	TRBJ2-2	few